One sample yielded the 11 T cell receptor beta chains listed below, sequenced in a study of T cell responses to AZD1222 COVID-19 vaccine. This table comes from immunoSEQ multiplex PCR, and its TCRdb copy is limited to in-frame clones, with some not included. The sample shows roughly 170,000 clones, 75% to 90% of them seen only once. Source: peripheral blood, taken on day 0 of AZD1222 vaccination. These receptors originate from an adult in good health.

CDR3 loop: CASSHTRDQPQHF. DNA of the CDR3: TGTGCCAGTAGTCACACCAGGGATCAGCCCCAGCATTTT. The chain has TRBV19 and TRBJ1-5; TRBD1 is a possible D gene (5 bases). This CDR3 contains 13 residues. The germline gives CDR1 LNHDA, CDR2 SQIVND (reference sequence). Deletions cut 5 bases from V and 5 bases from J, with 10 bases between.

This chain uses TRBV5-1 with TRBJ2-2; 12 nucleotides match TRBD2. This CDR3 contains 18 residues. V gave up 2 bases and J gave up 5 bases; unmatched junction bases: 10. CDR1 and CDR2 from the germline V gene are SGHRS and YFSETQ. The CDR3 is CASSFQQTSGRYTGELFF. The CDR3 DNA sequence: TGCGCCAGCAGCTTTCAACAGACTAGCGGGAGATATACCGGGGAGCTGTTTTTT.

V and J are TRBV5-1 and TRBJ1-3; TRBD1 is a possible D gene (5 bases). The CDR3 is made up of 12 amino acids. V was trimmed by 1 base and J by 7 bases, leaving 6 bases between them. Per germline, CDR1 SGHRS and CDR2 YFSETQ. CDR3 amino acids: CASSLPGNTIYF. In DNA, the CDR3 is TGCGCCAGCAGCTTGCCAGGGAACACCATATATTTT.

This sequence joins TRBV5-1 and TRBJ2-1; D is unresolved. V gave up 1 base and J gave up 4 bases, with 15 bases separating them. The CDR3 sequence is 16 residues long. The V gene's germline CDR1 is SGHRS and CDR2 YFSETQ. The CDR3 nucleotides are TGCGCCAGCAGCTTGAGTCCAAACGGGCTATACAATGAGCAGTTCTTC. Its protein is CASSLSPNGLYNEQFF.

The chain links TRBV19 to TRBJ1-4, with D tentatively TRBD1 (6 bases). The V gene's germline CDR1 is LNHDA and CDR2 SQIVND (reference sequence). V lost 8 bases, J lost 8 bases, and 18 bases lay in between. CDR3 length: 14 amino acids. CDR3 DNA: TGTGCCAGTGGGGGTCGGGGGGCGAGGGAAAAACTGTTTTTT. Protein: CASGGRGAREKLFF. Full variable domain (rest looked up from reference TRBV19 and TRBJ1-4): DGGITQSPKYLFRKEGQNVTLSCEQNLNHDAMYWYRQDPGQGLRLIYYSQIVNDFQKGDIAEGYSVSREKKESFPLTVTSAQKNPTAFYLCASGGRGAREKLFFGSGTQLSVL.

The gene calls are TRBV7-3 and TRBJ2-2; the match to TRBD1 covers 7 bases. Trimming at V came to 2 bases and at J to 7 bases, leaving 13 bases not matched to a gene. The V gene's germline CDR1 is SGHTA and CDR2 FQGTGA. This CDR3 comprises 17 residues. The CDR3 bases are TGTGCCAGCAGCTTAGGTGGGACAGAGGCTTTAGGCGGGGAGCTGTTTTTT. It is translated as CASSLGGTEALGGELFF. The full variable domain, rest sourced from reference TRBV7-3 and TRBJ2-2, is GAGVSQTPSNKVTEKGKYVELRCDPISGHTALYWYRQSLGQGPEFLIYFQGTGAADDSGLPNDRFFAVRPEGSVSTLKIQRTERGDSAVYLCASSLGGTEALGGELFFGEGSRLTVL.

V gene TRBV9 combines with J gene TRBJ1-5; 7 bases are a match to TRBD1. CDR1 SGDLS and CDR2 YYNGEE come from the germline V gene. CDR3 length: 16 amino acids. V shed 3 bases, J shed 5 bases, and the junction held 11 bases outside the gene matches. CDR3: CASSEAGTVGYQPQHF. As DNA, the CDR3 is TGTGCCAGCAGCGAGGCGGGGACAGTAGGTTATCAGCCCCAGCATTTT.

The V call is TRBV28, the J call TRBJ1-2; possibly TRBD1 for D (5 bases). The CDR3 sequence is 11 residues long. From germline, CDR1 is MDHEN and CDR2 SYDVKM. V gave up 5 bases and J gave up 4 bases, with 5 bases separating them. The DNA of the CDR3 is TGTGCCAGCAGTACAGGCTATGGCTACACCTTC. Translated, it gives CASSTGYGYTF.

The chain employs TRBV6-5 and TRBJ2-7; 10 nucleotides agree with TRBD2. This CDR3 is 13 amino acids long. Germline CDR1 and CDR2: MNHEY and SVGAGI. The V segment lost 8 bases and the J segment 5 bases; nucleotides outside the gene matches: 6. CDR3 region: CASYGTSVDEQYF. DNA of the CDR3: TGTGCCAGCTACGGGACTAGCGTCGACGAGCAGTACTTC.

This sequence joins TRBV19 and TRBJ2-6; D might be TRBD1 or TRBD2, each matching 5 bases. V shed 3 bases and J shed 1 base, with 10 bases lying between them. The CDR3 runs to 16 residues. Germline-derived CDR1 and CDR2 are LNHDA and SQIVND (reference sequence). CDR3: CASSIPGRSGANVLTF. DNA of the CDR3: TGTGCCAGTAGTATCCCGGGGCGGTCTGGGGCCAACGTCCTGACTTTC.

The gene calls are TRBV9 and TRBJ2-3, with no clear D. The CDR3 covers 13 residues. V was clipped by 0 bases and J by 4 bases, with 6 bases between them. Germline assignment: CDR1 SGDLS and CDR2 YYNGEE. The CDR3 nucleotides are TGTGCCAGCAGCGTAGGACCCTCAGATACGCAGTATTTT. This sequence encodes CASSVGPSDTQYF.